This T cell receptor beta chain was retrieved from a study of T cell repertoires in cytomegalovirus infection. For the study at large: Both CMV infection and a matching HLA type were indicated by public TCR beta signatures.

In this sample, this clonotype turned up a few times. Germline-derived CDR1 and CDR2 are MNHEY and SVGEGT. J lost 6 bases, V lost 1 base, and 1 base had no gene match. This CDR3 has 14 amino acids. MiXCR was run by TCRdb on the reads, yielding one entry per CDR3 protein. The sample has about 450,000 distinct CDR3 sequences, approximately 31% seen once. The sample comprised PBMCs. The clonotype was recovered from a human donor in good health (CMV status not recorded). Some clones in this sample may be carry-over from other donors' samples. V and J are TRBV6-2 or TRBV6-3 and TRBJ2-2, with 8 positions matching TRBD2. The CDR3 bases are TGTGCCAGCAGTTACTGGACTAGCTCCGGGGAGCTGTTTTTT. This translates into CASSYWTSSGELFF.